This TCR beta chain was observed in a study of radiotherapy plus CTLA-4 blockade in lung cancer. General study points: Response, reportedly, was best predicted by interferon-beta along with early blood T cell clone dynamics. Blood saw expansion of tumor-derived TCR clones after radiotherapy plus ipilimumab.

Method: immunoSEQ multiplex PCR; TCRdb's copy keeps in-frame clones and lacks some. The table lists 65,000 to 70,000 clones, 70% to 80% of them singletons, with roughly a tenth in the top ten. The germline V gene encodes CDR1 MNHEY and CDR2 SVGAGI. The CDR3 has 15 residues. V lost 6 bases, J lost 4 bases, and 11 bases stayed unmatched. On this clone itself: The antigen remains undetermined.

This sequence was found in a human donor with non-small cell lung cancer who had a complete response to radiotherapy plus ipilimumab. The chain links TRBV6-5 to TRBJ1-2; TRBD1 matches 7 bases. Sequencing used peripheral blood, obtained from a patient treated with radiotherapy plus ipilimumab. CDR3: CASRSGGDSFYGYTF. As DNA, the CDR3 is TGTGCCAGCAGATCCGGGGGGGACAGCTTCTATGGCTACACCTTC.